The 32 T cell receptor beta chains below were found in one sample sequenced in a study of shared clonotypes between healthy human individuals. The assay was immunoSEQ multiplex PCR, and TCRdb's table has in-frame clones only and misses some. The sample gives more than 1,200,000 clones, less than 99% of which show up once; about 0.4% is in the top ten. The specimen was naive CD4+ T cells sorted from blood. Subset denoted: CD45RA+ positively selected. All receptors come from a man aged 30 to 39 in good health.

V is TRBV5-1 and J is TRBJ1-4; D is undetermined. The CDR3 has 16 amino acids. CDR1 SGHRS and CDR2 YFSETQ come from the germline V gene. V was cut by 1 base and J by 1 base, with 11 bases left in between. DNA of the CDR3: TGCGCCAGCAGCTTGCACAGCCGGCTAACTAATGAAAAACTGTTTTTT. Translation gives CASSLHSRLTNEKLFF. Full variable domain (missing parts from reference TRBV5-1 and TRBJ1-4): KAGVTQTPRYLIKTRGQQVTLSCSPISGHRSVSWYQQTPGQGLQFLFEYFSETQRNKGNFPGRFSGRQFSNSRSEMNVSTLELGDSALYLCASSLHSRLTNEKLFFGSGTQLSVL.

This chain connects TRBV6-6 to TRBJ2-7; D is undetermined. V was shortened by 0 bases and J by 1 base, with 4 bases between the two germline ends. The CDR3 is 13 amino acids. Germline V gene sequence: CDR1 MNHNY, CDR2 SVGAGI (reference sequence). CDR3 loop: CASSYSGSYEQYF. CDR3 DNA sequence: TGTGCCAGCAGTTACTCAGGATCCTACGAGCAGTACTTC.

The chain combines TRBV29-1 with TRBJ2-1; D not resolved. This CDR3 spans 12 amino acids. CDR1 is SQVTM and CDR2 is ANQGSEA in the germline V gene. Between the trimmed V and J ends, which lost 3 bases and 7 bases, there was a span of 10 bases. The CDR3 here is CSVDTGRNEQFF. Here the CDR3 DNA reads TGCAGCGTTGATACGGGCCGGAATGAGCAGTTCTTC.

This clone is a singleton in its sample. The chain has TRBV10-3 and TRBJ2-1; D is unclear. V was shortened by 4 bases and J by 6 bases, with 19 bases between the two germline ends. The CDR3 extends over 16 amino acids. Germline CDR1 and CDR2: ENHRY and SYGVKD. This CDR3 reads CAISVAEISPGNEQFF. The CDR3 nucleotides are TGTGCCATCAGTGTGGCAGAAATCAGCCCGGGCAATGAGCAGTTCTTC.

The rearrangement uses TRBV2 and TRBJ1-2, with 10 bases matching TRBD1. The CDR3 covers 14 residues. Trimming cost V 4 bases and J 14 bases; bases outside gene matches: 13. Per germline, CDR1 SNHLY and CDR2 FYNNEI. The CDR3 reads CASSGGPRQGAPTF. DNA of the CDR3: TGTGCCAGCAGTGGAGGCCCTCGACAGGGGGCGCCGACCTTC. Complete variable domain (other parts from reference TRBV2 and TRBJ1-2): EPEVTQTPSHQVTQMGQEVILRCVPISNHLYFYWYRQILGQKVEFLVSFYNNEISEKSEIFDDQFSVERPDGSNFTLKIRSTKLEDSAMYFCASSGGPRQGAPTFGSGTRLTVV.

CDR3 in DNA: TGTGCCACCAGCAGGGACAACGGATCTAATGAAAAACTGTTTTTT. Protein product: CATSRDNGSNEKLFF. The V and J genes are TRBV15 and TRBJ1-4; D perhaps matches TRBD1 (5 bases). Germline CDR1 is LNHNV and CDR2 is YYDKDF (reference sequence). The CDR3 consists of 15 residues. The germline V and J ends were trimmed by 3 bases and 3 bases, with 11 bases remaining between them.

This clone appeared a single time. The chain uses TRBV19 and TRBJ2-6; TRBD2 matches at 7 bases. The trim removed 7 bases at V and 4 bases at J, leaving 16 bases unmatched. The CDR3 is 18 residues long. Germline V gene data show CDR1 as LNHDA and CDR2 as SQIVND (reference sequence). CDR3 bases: TGTGCCAGTACCCCGATCGGGGAGGGTCAATGGGGGGCCAACGTCCTGACTTTC. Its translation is CASTPIGEGQWGANVLTF.

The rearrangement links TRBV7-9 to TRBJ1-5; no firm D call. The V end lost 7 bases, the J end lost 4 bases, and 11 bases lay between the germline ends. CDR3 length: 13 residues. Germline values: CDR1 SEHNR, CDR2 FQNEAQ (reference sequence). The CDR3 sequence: CASTPAGNQPQHF. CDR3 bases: TGTGCCAGCACCCCAGCTGGGAATCAGCCCCAGCATTTT.

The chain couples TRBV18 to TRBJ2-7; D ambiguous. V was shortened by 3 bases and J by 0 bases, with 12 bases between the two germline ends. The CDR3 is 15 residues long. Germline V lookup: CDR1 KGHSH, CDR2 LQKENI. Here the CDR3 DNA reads TGTGCCAGCTCACCGAGAGTGTCTAGCTCCTACGAGCAGTACTTC. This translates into CASSPRVSSSYEQYF.

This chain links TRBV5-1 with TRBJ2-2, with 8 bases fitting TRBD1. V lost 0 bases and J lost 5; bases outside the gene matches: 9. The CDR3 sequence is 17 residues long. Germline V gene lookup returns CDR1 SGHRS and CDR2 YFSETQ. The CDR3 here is CASSLGRKTGVTGELFF. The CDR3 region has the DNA TGCGCCAGCAGCTTGGGGAGGAAGACAGGGGTTACCGGGGAGCTGTTTTTT.

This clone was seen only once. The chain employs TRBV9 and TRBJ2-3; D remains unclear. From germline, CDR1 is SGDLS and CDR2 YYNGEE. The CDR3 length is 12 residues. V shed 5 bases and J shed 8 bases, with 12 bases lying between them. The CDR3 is CASSEDWGTQYF. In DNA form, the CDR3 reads TGTGCCAGCAGTGAAGATTGGGGTACGCAGTATTTT.

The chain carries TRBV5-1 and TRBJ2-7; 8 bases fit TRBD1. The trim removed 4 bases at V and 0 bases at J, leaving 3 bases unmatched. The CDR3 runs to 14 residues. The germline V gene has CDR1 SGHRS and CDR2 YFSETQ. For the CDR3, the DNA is TGCGCCAGCAGCGCGGGACAGGTCTCCTACGAGCAGTACTTC. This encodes CASSAGQVSYEQYF.

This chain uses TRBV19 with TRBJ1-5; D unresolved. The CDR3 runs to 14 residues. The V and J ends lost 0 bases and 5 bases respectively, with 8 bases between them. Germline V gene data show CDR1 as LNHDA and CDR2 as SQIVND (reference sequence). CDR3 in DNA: TGTGCCAGTAGTATAGACATCCTGGATCAGCCCCAGCATTTT. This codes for CASSIDILDQPQHF.

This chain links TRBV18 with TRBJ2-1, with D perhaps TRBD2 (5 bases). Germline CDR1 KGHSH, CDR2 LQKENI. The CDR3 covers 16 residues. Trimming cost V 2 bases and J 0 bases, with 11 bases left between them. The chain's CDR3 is CASSPLRGSSYNEQFF. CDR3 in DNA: TGTGCCAGCTCACCATTACGGGGAAGCTCCTACAATGAGCAGTTCTTC.

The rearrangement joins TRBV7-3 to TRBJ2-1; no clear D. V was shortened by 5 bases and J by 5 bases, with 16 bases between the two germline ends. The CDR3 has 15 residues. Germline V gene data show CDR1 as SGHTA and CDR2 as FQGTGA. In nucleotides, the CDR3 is TGTGCCAGCAGCCCGCCGGGTCTTGGGAACAATGAGCAGTTCTTC. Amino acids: CASSPPGLGNNEQFF.

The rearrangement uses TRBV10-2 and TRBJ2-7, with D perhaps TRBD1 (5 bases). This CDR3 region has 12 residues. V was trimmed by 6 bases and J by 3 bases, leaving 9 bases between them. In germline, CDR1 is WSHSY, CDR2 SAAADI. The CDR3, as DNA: TGCGCCAGCAGGACAGAAATCTACGAGCAGTACTTC. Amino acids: CASRTEIYEQYF.

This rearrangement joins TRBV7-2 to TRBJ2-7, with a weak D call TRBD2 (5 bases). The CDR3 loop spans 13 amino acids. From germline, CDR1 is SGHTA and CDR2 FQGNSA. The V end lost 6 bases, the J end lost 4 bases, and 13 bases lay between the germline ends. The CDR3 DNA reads TGTGCCAGCAGATCGGGAAATGGGTACGAGCAGTACTTC. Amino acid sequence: CASRSGNGYEQYF.

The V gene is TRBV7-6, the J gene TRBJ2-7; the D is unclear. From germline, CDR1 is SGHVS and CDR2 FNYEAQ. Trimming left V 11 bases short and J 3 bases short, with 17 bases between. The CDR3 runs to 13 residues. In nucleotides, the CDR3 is TGTGCCTCAGCTACAGTTCTTAGCTACGAGCAGTACTTC. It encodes CASATVLSYEQYF.

The CDR3 sequence is CASSLWGTVMNTEAFF. For the CDR3, the DNA is TGTGCCAGCAGCTTGTGGGGGACAGTAATGAACACTGAAGCTTTCTTT. V and J are TRBV5-5 and TRBJ1-1; 7 bases are shared with TRBD1. Germline assignment: CDR1 SGHKS and CDR2 YYEKEE (reference sequence). The CDR3 covers 16 residues. V shed 1 base, J shed 0 bases, and the junction held 6 bases outside the gene matches.

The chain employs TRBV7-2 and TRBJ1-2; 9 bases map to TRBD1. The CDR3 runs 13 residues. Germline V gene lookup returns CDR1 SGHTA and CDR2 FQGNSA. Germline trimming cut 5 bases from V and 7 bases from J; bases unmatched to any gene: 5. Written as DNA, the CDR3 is TGTGCCAGCAGCACCGGGACAGGGTTTGGCTACACCTTC. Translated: CASSTGTGFGYTF.

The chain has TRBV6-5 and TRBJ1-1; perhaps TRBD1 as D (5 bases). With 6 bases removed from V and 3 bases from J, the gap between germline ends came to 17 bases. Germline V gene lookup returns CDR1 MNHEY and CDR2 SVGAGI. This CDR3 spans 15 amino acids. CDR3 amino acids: CASSKNQGGYTEAFF. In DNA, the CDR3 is TGTGCCAGCAGCAAGAATCAGGGTGGGTACACTGAAGCTTTCTTT.

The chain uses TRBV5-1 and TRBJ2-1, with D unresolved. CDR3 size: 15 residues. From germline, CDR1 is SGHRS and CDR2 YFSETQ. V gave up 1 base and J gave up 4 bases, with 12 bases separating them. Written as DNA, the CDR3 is TGCGCCAGCAGCTTGAGGTCGAACTCATACAATGAGCAGTTCTTC. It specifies CASSLRSNSYNEQFF.

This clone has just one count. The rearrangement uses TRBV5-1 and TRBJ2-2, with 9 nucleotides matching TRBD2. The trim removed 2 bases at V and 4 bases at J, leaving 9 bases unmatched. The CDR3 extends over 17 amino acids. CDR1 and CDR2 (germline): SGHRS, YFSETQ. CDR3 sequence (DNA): TGCGCCAGCAGCTTTTTAGCGGGGGAAATTTTCACCGGGGAGCTGTTTTTT. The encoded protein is CASSFLAGEIFTGELFF.

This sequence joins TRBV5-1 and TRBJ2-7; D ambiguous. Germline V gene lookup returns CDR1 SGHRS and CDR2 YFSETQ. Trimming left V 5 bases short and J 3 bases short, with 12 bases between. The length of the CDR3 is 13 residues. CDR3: CASREEEVYEQYF. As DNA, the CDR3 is TGCGCCAGCAGGGAAGAGGAAGTCTACGAGCAGTACTTC. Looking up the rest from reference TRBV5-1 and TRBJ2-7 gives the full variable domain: KAGVTQTPRYLIKTRGQQVTLSCSPISGHRSVSWYQQTPGQGLQFLFEYFSETQRNKGNFPGRFSGRQFSNSRSEMNVSTLELGDSALYLCASREEEVYEQYFGPGTRLTVT.

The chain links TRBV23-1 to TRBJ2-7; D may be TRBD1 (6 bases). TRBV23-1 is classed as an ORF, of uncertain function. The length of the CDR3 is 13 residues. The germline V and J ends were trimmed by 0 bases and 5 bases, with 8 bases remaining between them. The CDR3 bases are TGCGCCAGCAGTCAATCTCCAGGGGACGAGCAGTACTTC. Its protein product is CASSQSPGDEQYF.

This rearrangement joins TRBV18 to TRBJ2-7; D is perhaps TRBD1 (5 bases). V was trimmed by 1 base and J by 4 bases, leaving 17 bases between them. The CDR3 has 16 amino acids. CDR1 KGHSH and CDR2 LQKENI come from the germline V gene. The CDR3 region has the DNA TGTGCCAGCTCACCACTCTCCAGGGTACGTCTTTACGAGCAGTACTTC. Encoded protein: CASSPLSRVRLYEQYF.

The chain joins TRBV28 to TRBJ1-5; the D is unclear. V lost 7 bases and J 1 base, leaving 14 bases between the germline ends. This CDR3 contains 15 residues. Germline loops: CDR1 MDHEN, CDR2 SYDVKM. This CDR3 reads CASTYSGVSNQPQHF. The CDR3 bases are TGTGCCAGCACCTATTCCGGGGTGAGCAATCAGCCCCAGCATTTT. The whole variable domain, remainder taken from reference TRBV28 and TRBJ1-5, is DVKVTQSSRYLVKRTGEKVFLECVQDMDHENMFWYRQDPGLGLRLIYFSYDVKMKEKGDIPEGYSVSREKKERFSLILESASTNQTSMYLCASTYSGVSNQPQHFGDGTRLSIL.

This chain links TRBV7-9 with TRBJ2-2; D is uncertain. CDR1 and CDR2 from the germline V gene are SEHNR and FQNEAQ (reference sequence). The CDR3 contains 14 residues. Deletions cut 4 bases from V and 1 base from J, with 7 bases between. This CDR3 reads CASSYDLNTGELFF. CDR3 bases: TGTGCCAGCAGCTACGACTTGAACACCGGGGAGCTGTTTTTT.

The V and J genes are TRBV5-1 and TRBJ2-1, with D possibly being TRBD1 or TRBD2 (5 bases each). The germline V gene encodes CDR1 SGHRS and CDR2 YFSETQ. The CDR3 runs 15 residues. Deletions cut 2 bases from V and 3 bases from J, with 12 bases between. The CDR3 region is CASSFWVGGYNEQFF. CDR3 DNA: TGCGCCAGCAGCTTCTGGGTTGGGGGCTACAATGAGCAGTTCTTC.

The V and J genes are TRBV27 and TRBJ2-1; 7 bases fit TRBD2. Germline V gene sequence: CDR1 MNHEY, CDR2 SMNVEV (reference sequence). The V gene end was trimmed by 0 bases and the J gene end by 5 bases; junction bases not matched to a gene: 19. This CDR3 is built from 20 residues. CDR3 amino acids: CASSLSGREQRFSFNNEQFF. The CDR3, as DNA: TGTGCCAGCAGTTTATCGGGGCGGGAGCAACGTTTCTCGTTCAACAATGAGCAGTTCTTC.

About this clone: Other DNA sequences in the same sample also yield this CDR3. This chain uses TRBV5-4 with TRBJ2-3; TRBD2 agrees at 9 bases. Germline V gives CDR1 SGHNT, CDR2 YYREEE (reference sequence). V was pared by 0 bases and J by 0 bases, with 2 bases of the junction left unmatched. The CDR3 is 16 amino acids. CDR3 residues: CASSLATSGSTDTQYF. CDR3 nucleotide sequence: TGTGCCAGCAGCTTGGCCACTAGCGGGAGCACAGATACGCAGTATTTT.

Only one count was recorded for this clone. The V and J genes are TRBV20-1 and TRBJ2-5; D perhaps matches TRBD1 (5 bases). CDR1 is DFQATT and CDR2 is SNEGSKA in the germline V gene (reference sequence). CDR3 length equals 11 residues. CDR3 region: CSLELGATQYF. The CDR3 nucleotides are TGCAGCCTTGAGCTAGGGGCGACCCAGTACTTC.